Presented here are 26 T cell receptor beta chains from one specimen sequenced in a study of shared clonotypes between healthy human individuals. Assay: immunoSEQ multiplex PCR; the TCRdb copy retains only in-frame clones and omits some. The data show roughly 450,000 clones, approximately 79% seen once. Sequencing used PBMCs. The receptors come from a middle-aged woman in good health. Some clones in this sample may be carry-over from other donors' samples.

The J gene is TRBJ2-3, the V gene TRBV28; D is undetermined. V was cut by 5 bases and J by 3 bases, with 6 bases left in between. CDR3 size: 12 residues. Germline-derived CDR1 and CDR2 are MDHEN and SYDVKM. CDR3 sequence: CASSLATDTQYF. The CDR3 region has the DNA TGTGCCAGCAGTCTGGCGACAGATACGCAGTATTTT.

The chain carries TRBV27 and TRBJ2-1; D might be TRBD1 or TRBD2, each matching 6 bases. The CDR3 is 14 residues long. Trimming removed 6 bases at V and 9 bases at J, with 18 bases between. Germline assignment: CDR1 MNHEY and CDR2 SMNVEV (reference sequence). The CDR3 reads CASSPVVGGVEQFF. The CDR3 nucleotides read TGTGCCAGCAGCCCGGTTGTGGGGGGCGTTGAGCAGTTCTTC.

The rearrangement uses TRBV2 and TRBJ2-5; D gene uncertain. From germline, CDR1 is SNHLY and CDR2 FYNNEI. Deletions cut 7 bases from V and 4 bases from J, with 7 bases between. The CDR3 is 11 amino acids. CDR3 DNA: TGTGCCAGCACGGGCTTAGAGACCCAGTACTTC. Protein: CASTGLETQYF.

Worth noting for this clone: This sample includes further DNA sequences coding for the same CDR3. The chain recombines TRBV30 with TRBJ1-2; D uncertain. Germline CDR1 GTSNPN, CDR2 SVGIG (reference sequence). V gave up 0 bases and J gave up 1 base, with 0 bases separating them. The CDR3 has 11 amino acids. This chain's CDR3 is CAWSVNYGYTF. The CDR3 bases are TGTGCCTGGAGTGTTAACTATGGCTACACCTTC.

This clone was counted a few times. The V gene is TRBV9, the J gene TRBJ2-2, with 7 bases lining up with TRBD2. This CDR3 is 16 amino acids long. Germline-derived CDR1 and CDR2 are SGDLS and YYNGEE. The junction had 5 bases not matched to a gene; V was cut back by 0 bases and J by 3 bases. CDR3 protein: CASSVGVAGDTGELFF. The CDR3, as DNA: TGTGCCAGCAGCGTAGGTGTAGCGGGTGACACCGGGGAGCTGTTTTTT. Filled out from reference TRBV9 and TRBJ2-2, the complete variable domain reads DSGVTQTPKHLITATGQRVTLRCSPRSGDLSVYWYQQSLDQGLQFLIQYYNGEERAKGNILERFSAQQFPDLHSELNLSSLELGDSALYFCASSVGVAGDTGELFFGEGSRLTVL.

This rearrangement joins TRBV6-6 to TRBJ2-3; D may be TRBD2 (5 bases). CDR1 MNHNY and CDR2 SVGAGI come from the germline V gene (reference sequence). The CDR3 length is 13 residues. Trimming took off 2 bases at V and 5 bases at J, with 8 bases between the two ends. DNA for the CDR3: TGTGCCAGCAGTTACACGGGGAAAGATACGCAGTATTTT. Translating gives CASSYTGKDTQYF.

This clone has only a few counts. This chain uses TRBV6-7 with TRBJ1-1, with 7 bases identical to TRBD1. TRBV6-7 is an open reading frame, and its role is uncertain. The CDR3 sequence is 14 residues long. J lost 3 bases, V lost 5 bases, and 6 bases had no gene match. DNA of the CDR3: TGTGCCAGCAGTATGGGACAGCCGGACACTGAAGCTTTCTTT. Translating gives CASSMGQPDTEAFF.

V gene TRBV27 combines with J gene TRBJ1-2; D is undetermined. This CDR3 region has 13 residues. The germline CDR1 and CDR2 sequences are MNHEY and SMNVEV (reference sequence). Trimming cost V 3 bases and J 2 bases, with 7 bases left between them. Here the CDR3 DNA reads TGTGCCAGCAGTTTTTCAGGAAACTATGGCTACACCTTC. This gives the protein CASSFSGNYGYTF.

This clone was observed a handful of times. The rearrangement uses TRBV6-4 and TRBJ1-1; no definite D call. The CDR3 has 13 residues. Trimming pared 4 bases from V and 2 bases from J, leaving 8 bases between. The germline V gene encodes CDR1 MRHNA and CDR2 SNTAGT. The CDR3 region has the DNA TGTGCCAGCAGTGCAACACCTAACACTGAAGCTTTCTTT. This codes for CASSATPNTEAFF.

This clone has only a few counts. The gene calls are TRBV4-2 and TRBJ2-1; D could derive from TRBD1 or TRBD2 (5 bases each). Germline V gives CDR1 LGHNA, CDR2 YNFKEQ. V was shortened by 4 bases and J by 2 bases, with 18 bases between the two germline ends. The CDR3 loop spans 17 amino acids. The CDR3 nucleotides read TGTGCCAGCAGCCGGGGGTCCGGGAACCTGGCCTACAATGAGCAGTTCTTC. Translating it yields CASSRGSGNLAYNEQFF.

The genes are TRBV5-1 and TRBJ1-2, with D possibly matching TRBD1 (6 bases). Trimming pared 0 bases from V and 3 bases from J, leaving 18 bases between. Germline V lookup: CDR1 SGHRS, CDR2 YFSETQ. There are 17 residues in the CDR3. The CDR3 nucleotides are TGCGCCAGCAGCTTGGGGGGGCTACTGGGAAGTGACTATGGCTACACCTTC. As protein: CASSLGGLLGSDYGYTF.

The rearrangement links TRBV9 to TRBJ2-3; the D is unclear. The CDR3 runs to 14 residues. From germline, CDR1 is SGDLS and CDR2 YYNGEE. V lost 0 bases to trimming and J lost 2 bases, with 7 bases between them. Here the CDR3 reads CASSVETFTDTQYF. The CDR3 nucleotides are TGTGCCAGCAGCGTAGAGACTTTCACAGATACGCAGTATTTT.

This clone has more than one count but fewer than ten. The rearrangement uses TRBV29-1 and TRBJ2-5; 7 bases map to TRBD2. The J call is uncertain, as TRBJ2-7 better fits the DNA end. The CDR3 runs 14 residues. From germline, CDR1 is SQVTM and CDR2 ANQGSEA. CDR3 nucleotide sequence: TGCAGCGTCGCCAAAGGACTAGTTGTCTACGAGCAGTACTTC. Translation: CSVAKGLVVYEQYF.

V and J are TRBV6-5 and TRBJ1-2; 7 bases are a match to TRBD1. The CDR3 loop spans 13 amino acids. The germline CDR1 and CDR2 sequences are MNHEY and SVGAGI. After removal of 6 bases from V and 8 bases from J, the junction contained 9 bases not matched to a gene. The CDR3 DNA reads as TGTGCCAGCAGCAGACAGGGTACCGCGGGCTACACCTTC. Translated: CASSRQGTAGYTF.

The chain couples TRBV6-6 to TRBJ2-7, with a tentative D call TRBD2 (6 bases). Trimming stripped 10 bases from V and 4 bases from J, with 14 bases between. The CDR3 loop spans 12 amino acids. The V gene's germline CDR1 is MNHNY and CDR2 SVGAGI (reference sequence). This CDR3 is CATPFGRYEQYF. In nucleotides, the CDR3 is TGTGCCACCCCTTTTGGGAGGTACGAGCAGTACTTC.

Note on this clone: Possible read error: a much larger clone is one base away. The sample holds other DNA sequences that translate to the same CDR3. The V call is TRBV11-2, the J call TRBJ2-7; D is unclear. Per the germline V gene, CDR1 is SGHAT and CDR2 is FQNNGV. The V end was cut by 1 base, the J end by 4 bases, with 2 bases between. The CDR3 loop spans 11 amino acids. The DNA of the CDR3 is TGTGCCAGCAGCTTAGCTTACGAGCAGTACTTC. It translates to CASSLAYEQYF.

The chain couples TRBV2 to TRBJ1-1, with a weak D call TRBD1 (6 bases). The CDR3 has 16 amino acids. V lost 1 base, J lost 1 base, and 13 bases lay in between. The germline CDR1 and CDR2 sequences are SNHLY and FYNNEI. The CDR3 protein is CASSEGRQVGNTEAFF. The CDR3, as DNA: TGTGCCAGCAGTGAAGGTCGACAGGTCGGGAACACTGAAGCTTTCTTT. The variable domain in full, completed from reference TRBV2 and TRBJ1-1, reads EPEVTQTPSHQVTQMGQEVILRCVPISNHLYFYWYRQILGQKVEFLVSFYNNEISEKSEIFDDQFSVERPDGSNFTLKIRSTKLEDSAMYFCASSEGRQVGNTEAFFGQGTRLTVV.

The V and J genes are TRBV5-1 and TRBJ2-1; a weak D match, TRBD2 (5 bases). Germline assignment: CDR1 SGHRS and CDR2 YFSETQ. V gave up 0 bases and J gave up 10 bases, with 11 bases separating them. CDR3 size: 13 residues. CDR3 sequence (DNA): TGCGCCAGCAGCTTGGCGACCGGCGGGGAGCAGTTCTTC. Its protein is CASSLATGGEQFF.

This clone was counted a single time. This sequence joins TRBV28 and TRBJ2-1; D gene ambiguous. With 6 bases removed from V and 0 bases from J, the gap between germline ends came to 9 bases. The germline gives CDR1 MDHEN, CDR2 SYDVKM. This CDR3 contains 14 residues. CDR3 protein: CASSVSPSYNEQFF. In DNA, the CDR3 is TGTGCCAGCAGCGTTAGCCCCTCCTACAATGAGCAGTTCTTC.

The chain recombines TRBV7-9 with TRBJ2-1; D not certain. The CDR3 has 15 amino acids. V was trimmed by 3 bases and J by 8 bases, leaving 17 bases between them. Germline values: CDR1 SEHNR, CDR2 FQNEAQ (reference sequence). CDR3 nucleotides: TGTGCCAGCAGCTTTACCCGGGCGATCTGGGATGAGCAGTTCTTC. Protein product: CASSFTRAIWDEQFF.

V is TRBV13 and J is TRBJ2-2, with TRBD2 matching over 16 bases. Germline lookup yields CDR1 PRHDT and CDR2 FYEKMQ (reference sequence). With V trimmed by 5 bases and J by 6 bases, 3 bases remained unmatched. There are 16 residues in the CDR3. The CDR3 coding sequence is TGTGCCAGCAGCCCCGGGACTAGCGGGAGGGCCGGGGAGCTGTTTTTT. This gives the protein CASSPGTSGRAGELFF.

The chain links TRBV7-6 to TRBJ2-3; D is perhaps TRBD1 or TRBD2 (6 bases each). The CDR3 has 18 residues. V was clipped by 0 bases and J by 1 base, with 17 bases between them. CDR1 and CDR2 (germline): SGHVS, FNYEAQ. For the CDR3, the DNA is TGTGCCAGCAGCTTAGCCTCCTCGGGGGCCGGGGGCACAGATACGCAGTATTTT. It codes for CASSLASSGAGGTDTQYF.

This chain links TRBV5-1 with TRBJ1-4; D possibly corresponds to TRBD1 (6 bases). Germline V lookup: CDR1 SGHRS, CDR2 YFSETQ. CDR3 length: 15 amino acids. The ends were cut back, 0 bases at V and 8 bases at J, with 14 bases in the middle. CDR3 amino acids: CASSLAGAPAEKLFF. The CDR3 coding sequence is TGCGCCAGCAGCTTGGCAGGGGCCCCGGCCGAAAAACTGTTTTTT. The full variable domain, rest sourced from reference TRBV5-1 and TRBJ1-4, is KAGVTQTPRYLIKTRGQQVTLSCSPISGHRSVSWYQQTPGQGLQFLFEYFSETQRNKGNFPGRFSGRQFSNSRSEMNVSTLELGDSALYLCASSLAGAPAEKLFFGSGTQLSVL.

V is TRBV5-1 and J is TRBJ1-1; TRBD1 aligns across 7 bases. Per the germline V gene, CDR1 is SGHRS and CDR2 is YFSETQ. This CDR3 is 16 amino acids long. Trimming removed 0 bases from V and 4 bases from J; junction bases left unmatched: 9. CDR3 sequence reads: CASSLDGTALVTEAFF. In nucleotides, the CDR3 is TGCGCCAGCAGCTTGGACGGGACAGCCCTGGTCACTGAAGCTTTCTTT.

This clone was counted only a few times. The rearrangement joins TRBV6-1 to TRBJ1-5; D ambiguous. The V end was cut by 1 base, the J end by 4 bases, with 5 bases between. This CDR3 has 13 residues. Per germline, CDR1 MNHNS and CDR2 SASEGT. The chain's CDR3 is CASSEGVNQPQHF. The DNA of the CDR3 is TGTGCCAGCAGTGAAGGAGTAAATCAGCCCCAGCATTTT.

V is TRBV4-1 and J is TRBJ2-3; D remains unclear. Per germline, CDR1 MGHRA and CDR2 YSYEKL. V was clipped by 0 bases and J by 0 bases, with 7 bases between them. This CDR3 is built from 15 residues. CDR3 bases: TGCGCCAGCAGCCAAGATCCCGGGAGCACAGATACGCAGTATTTT. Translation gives CASSQDPGSTDTQYF.